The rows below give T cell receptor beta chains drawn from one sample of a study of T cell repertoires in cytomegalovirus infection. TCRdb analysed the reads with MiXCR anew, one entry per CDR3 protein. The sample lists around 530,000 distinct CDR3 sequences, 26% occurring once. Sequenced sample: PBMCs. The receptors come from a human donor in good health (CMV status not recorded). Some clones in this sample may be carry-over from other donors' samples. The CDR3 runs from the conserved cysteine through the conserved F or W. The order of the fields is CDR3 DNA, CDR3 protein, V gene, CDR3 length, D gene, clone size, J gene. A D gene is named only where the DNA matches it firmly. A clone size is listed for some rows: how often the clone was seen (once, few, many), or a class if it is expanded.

CDR3nt: TGTGCCAGCAGTTTAGGGGGCCCAGCGGTGATCACTGAAGCTTTCTTT
CDR3aa: CASSLGGPAVITEAFF
v_gene: TRBV12-3/TRBV12-4
len: 16
d_gene: .
abundance: .
j_gene: TRBJ1-1

CDR3nt: TGTGCCAGCAGTCCATCATCCCCCCGGGGGATAGAGTGGGATGAGCAGTTCTTC
CDR3aa: CASSPSSPRGIEWDEQFF
v_gene: TRBV12-3/TRBV12-4
len: 18
d_gene: .
abundance: many
j_gene: TRBJ2-1

CDR3nt: TGTGCCAGTAGTATGAACAGACTTTATAGCAATCAGCCCCAGCATTTT
CDR3aa: CASSMNRLYSNQPQHF
v_gene: TRBV19
len: 16
d_gene: .
abundance: .
j_gene: TRBJ1-5

CDR3nt: TGCGCCAGCAGCTGGGATCCCAATGGCTCTGGGGCCAACGTCCTGACTTTC
CDR3aa: CASSWDPNGSGANVLTF
v_gene: TRBV5-1
len: 17
d_gene: .
abundance: .
j_gene: TRBJ2-6

CDR3nt: TGTGCCAGCAGCTTCTCCCCAAAGTGGCGGAGCTCCTACAATGAGCAGTTCTTC
CDR3aa: CASSFSPKWRSSYNEQFF
v_gene: TRBV7-6
len: 18
d_gene: .
abundance: many
j_gene: TRBJ2-1

CDR3nt: TGCAGTGCTAGGGGCACTAGCGTTACACCGGCTGAGCAGTTCTTC
CDR3aa: CSARGTSVTPAEQFF
v_gene: TRBV20-1
len: 15
d_gene: TRBD2
abundance: .
j_gene: TRBJ2-1

CDR3nt: TGCGCCAGCAGCCAAGATTCCGCGGGTCAGGCCGTCTACGAGCAGTACTTC
CDR3aa: CASSQDSAGQAVYEQYF
v_gene: TRBV4-1
len: 17
d_gene: .
abundance: .
j_gene: TRBJ2-7

CDR3nt: TGTGCCAGCAGCAACCCAGCGGGAAATCCCCCAGTTACGCAGTATTTT
CDR3aa: CASSNPAGNPPVTQYF
v_gene: TRBV9
len: 16
d_gene: TRBD2
abundance: .
j_gene: TRBJ2-3

CDR3nt: TGTGCCAGCAGCGGTGGGATGACTGGAAACACCATATATTTT
CDR3aa: CASSGGMTGNTIYF
v_gene: TRBV7-9
len: 14
d_gene: .
abundance: .
j_gene: TRBJ1-3

CDR3nt: TGTGCCAGCAGCCGCTCGACAGGGAAAGACTCACCCCTCCACTTT
CDR3aa: CASSRSTGKDSPLHF
v_gene: TRBV7-9
len: 15
d_gene: TRBD1
abundance: .
j_gene: TRBJ1-6

CDR3nt: TGCAGTGCTGACAGGGGGACAGGGGTTGAAAAACTGTTTTTT
CDR3aa: CSADRGTGVEKLFF
v_gene: TRBV20-1
len: 14
d_gene: TRBD1
abundance: .
j_gene: TRBJ1-4

CDR3nt: TGTGCCAGCAAGGGAACGGACGATCAGCCCCAGCATTTT
CDR3aa: CASKGTDDQPQHF
v_gene: TRBV28
len: 13
d_gene: .
abundance: .
j_gene: TRBJ1-5

CDR3nt: TGTGGATGCGGAGCACCAAGCTCCTACGAGCAGTACTTC
CDR3aa: CGCGAPSSYEQYF
v_gene: TRBV30
len: 13
d_gene: .
abundance: .
j_gene: TRBJ2-7

CDR3nt: TGTGCCAGCAGTTTTGGCCCCGGGACTGAAGCTTTCTTT
CDR3aa: CASSFGPGTEAFF
v_gene: TRBV12-3/TRBV12-4
len: 13
d_gene: .
abundance: many
j_gene: TRBJ1-1

CDR3nt: TGCGCCAGCAGTCCAGGGGGGGCAGGACTTAACTACGAGCAGTACTTC
CDR3aa: CASSPGGAGLNYEQYF
v_gene: TRBV5-1
len: 16
d_gene: .
abundance: few
j_gene: TRBJ2-7

CDR3nt: TGCAGTGCTAGATCGGAACTGCTATCCTACGAGCAGTACTTC
CDR3aa: CSARSELLSYEQYF
v_gene: TRBV20-1
len: 14
d_gene: .
abundance: .
j_gene: TRBJ2-7

CDR3nt: TGCGCCAGCAGCCAAAGGGGAGCGGGAAGGTACGAGCAGTACTTC
CDR3aa: CASSQRGAGRYEQYF
v_gene: TRBV4-1
len: 15
d_gene: TRBD2
abundance: few
j_gene: TRBJ2-7

CDR3nt: TGCGCCAGCAGCCAAGAGGACAGGGCCTATGGCTACACCTTC
CDR3aa: CASSQEDRAYGYTF
v_gene: TRBV4-3
len: 14
d_gene: TRBD1
abundance: .
j_gene: TRBJ1-2

CDR3nt: TGTGCCAGCAGCCAGCGGGGAGTAGTCGCTGAAGCTTTCTTT
CDR3aa: CASSQRGVVAEAFF
v_gene: TRBV14
len: 14
d_gene: .
abundance: .
j_gene: TRBJ1-1

CDR3nt: TGTGCCAGCAGTCCTTTAGCGGGAGGATTCAATGAGCAGTTCTTC
CDR3aa: CASSPLAGGFNEQFF
v_gene: TRBV7-8
len: 15
d_gene: TRBD2
abundance: many
j_gene: TRBJ2-1

CDR3nt: TGTGCCAGCAGTCCCCCCCTCGGAGCCTACAATGAGCAGTTCTTC
CDR3aa: CASSPPLGAYNEQFF
v_gene: TRBV28
len: 15
d_gene: .
abundance: few
j_gene: TRBJ2-1

CDR3nt: TGTGCCAGCAGCTTAGGGGGGAGGGGGGGATGGAACACTGAAGCTTTCTTT
CDR3aa: CASSLGGRGGWNTEAFF
v_gene: TRBV11-3
len: 17
d_gene: .
abundance: few
j_gene: TRBJ1-1

CDR3nt: TGTGCCAGCAGTTTCCTTCCGGGACTAGCGGGAGATAGAGCTGAGCAGTTCTTC
CDR3aa: CASSFLPGLAGDRAEQFF
v_gene: TRBV27
len: 18
d_gene: TRBD2
abundance: .
j_gene: TRBJ2-1

CDR3nt: TGTGCCAGCAGCCTGGGGGAGGGGATGACCTTC
CDR3aa: CASSLGEGMTF
v_gene: TRBV11-2
len: 11
d_gene: .
abundance: few
j_gene: TRBJ1-2

CDR3nt: TGTGCCAGCTTACCTGGGACGTCCAACTATGGCTACACCTTC
CDR3aa: CASLPGTSNYGYTF
v_gene: TRBV7-9
len: 14
d_gene: .
abundance: .
j_gene: TRBJ1-2

CDR3nt: TGTGCCAGCAGCTTGGGGCCGGCAGGGGCCTCGGGCACAGATACGCAGTATTTT
CDR3aa: CASSLGPAGASGTDTQYF
v_gene: TRBV11-2
len: 18
d_gene: .
abundance: .
j_gene: TRBJ2-3

CDR3nt: TGTGCCAGCAGCAAAACGCCGGGACTAGCGGGAGGGCCCTCGGGGAATGAGCAGTTCTTC
CDR3aa: CASSKTPGLAGGPSGNEQFF
v_gene: TRBV7-3
len: 20
d_gene: TRBD2
abundance: many
j_gene: TRBJ2-1

CDR3nt: TGTGCCATCAGTGAGTCGGTTACAGGGGACTATGGCTACACCTTC
CDR3aa: CAISESVTGDYGYTF
v_gene: TRBV10-3
len: 15
d_gene: TRBD1
abundance: .
j_gene: TRBJ1-2

CDR3nt: TGTGCCAGCAACCCGGGACTGGGAACGGATACCCAGTACTTC
CDR3aa: CASNPGLGTDTQYF
v_gene: TRBV11-3
len: 14
d_gene: .
abundance: few
j_gene: TRBJ2-5

CDR3nt: TGCAGTGCTAGTTTGGCGGTTGGAAACACCATATATTTT
CDR3aa: CSASLAVGNTIYF
v_gene: TRBV20-1
len: 13
d_gene: .
abundance: once
j_gene: TRBJ1-3

CDR3nt: TGTGCCAGCAGCCGGTTGACGGGAGCTTACAATGAGCAGTTCTTC
CDR3aa: CASSRLTGAYNEQFF
v_gene: TRBV14
len: 15
d_gene: .
abundance: few
j_gene: TRBJ2-1

CDR3nt: TGCAGCGCAGTCCGACTAGCGGGTGAGCAGTTCTTC
CDR3aa: CSAVRLAGEQFF
v_gene: TRBV29-1
len: 12
d_gene: TRBD2
abundance: few
j_gene: TRBJ2-1

CDR3nt: TGCAGTGCTACCAAAACACCGGAACTGTTTTTT
CDR3aa: CSATKTPELFF
v_gene: TRBV20-1
len: 11
d_gene: .
abundance: few
j_gene: TRBJ1-4

CDR3nt: TGTGCCACCCGTGGGAGTAGATCCTACAATGAGCAGTTCTTC
CDR3aa: CATRGSRSYNEQFF
v_gene: TRBV10-3
len: 14
d_gene: .
abundance: .
j_gene: TRBJ2-1

CDR3nt: TGTGCCAGCAGTTACTTCGGCGGTGAGCAGTTCTTC
CDR3aa: CASSYFGGEQFF
v_gene: TRBV6-5
len: 12
d_gene: .
abundance: few
j_gene: TRBJ2-1

CDR3nt: TGTGCCAGCAGGACCGGGACAGGGAATCTCCCAAATCAGCCCCAGCATTTT
CDR3aa: CASRTGTGNLPNQPQHF
v_gene: TRBV28
len: 17
d_gene: TRBD1
abundance: .
j_gene: TRBJ1-5

CDR3nt: TGTGCCAGCAGCCGCATTTCGGGGGCTGATGAAAAACTGTTTTTT
CDR3aa: CASSRISGADEKLFF
v_gene: TRBV28
len: 15
d_gene: .
abundance: few
j_gene: TRBJ1-4

CDR3nt: TGCAGTGCTGGCCGGGACTCGGCCTACGAGCAGTACTTC
CDR3aa: CSAGRDSAYEQYF
v_gene: TRBV20-1
len: 13
d_gene: .
abundance: .
j_gene: TRBJ2-7

CDR3nt: TGCGCCAGCAGCCAAGAGGTCCAGCGGGGTTACAATGAGCAGTTCTTC
CDR3aa: CASSQEVQRGYNEQFF
v_gene: TRBV4-1
len: 16
d_gene: TRBD2
abundance: .
j_gene: TRBJ2-1

CDR3nt: TGTGCCAGCAGTTTATCCCGCCGAAACAATCAGCCCCAGCATTTT
CDR3aa: CASSLSRRNNQPQHF
v_gene: TRBV27
len: 15
d_gene: .
abundance: few
j_gene: TRBJ1-5

CDR3nt: TGTGCCAGCAGTTTTAGGCCGGGAGTCACAGATACGCAGTATTTT
CDR3aa: CASSFRPGVTDTQYF
v_gene: TRBV12-3/TRBV12-4
len: 15
d_gene: .
abundance: once
j_gene: TRBJ2-3

CDR3nt: TGCAGTGCTAATCAGGGGAACGAGCAGTACTTC
CDR3aa: CSANQGNEQYF
v_gene: TRBV20-1
len: 11
d_gene: .
abundance: few
j_gene: TRBJ2-7

CDR3nt: TGTGCTAGTGGTTCTGGAGCCCCGGACACAGAAGCTTTCTTT
CDR3aa: CASGSGAPDTEAFF
v_gene: TRBV12-5
len: 14
d_gene: .
abundance: few
j_gene: TRBJ1-1

CDR3nt: TGTGCCACCAGTGAAGCCAGACAGCCAGATACGCAGTATTTT
CDR3aa: CATSEARQPDTQYF
v_gene: TRBV24-1
len: 14
d_gene: .
abundance: once
j_gene: TRBJ2-3

CDR3nt: TGTGCCACCAGCAGAGATCGGTCAGGGTCGGACTATGGCTACACCTTC
CDR3aa: CATSRDRSGSDYGYTF
v_gene: TRBV15
len: 16
d_gene: .
abundance: .
j_gene: TRBJ1-2

CDR3nt: TGCAGTGCCTCGATGGACAGTGCAACTAATGAAAAACTGTTTTTT
CDR3aa: CSASMDSATNEKLFF
v_gene: TRBV20-1
len: 15
d_gene: .
abundance: many
j_gene: TRBJ1-4

CDR3nt: TGTGCCAGCAGTTTAGGGCTAGCGGCTAGCTCCTACAATGAGCAGTTCTTC
CDR3aa: CASSLGLAASSYNEQFF
v_gene: TRBV28
len: 17
d_gene: TRBD2
abundance: many
j_gene: TRBJ2-1

CDR3nt: TGTGCCAGCAGTTACCAGGGCGCCTTTTACGAGCAGTACTTC
CDR3aa: CASSYQGAFYEQYF
v_gene: TRBV6-6
len: 14
d_gene: .
abundance: few
j_gene: TRBJ2-7

CDR3nt: TGCGCCAGCAGCCAACCGGCGGGAGTCCCAGATACGCAGTATTTT
CDR3aa: CASSQPAGVPDTQYF
v_gene: TRBV4-1
len: 15
d_gene: TRBD2
abundance: few
j_gene: TRBJ2-3

CDR3nt: TGCAGTGCCGGCCACGGGAATTCACCCCTCCACTTT
CDR3aa: CSAGHGNSPLHF
v_gene: TRBV20-1
len: 12
d_gene: .
abundance: .
j_gene: TRBJ1-6

CDR3nt: TGTGCCAGCACTGGACAGCATAATTCACCCCTCCACTTT
CDR3aa: CASTGQHNSPLHF
v_gene: TRBV7-2
len: 13
d_gene: .
abundance: .
j_gene: TRBJ1-6